Below, 25 T cell receptor beta chains from the same sample are listed, as sequenced in a study of cytomegalovirus exposure and HLA in healthy donors. It was with 60 Vbeta and 13 Jbeta primers that the PCR ran. The protocol was immunoSEQ multiplex PCR, while the TCRdb copy is restricted to in-frame clones and leaves out a portion. Here the sample spans some 110,000 clones, around 80% being singletons. Sequenced input: PBMCs. These receptors all stem from a woman under 40 in good health and CMV-seronegative.

This chain joins TRBV7-8 and TRBJ2-6, with D possibly TRBD1 on 5 matching bases. Germline lookup yields CDR1 SGHVS and CDR2 FQNEAQ. The V end was cut by 8 bases, the J end by 0 bases, with 17 bases between. The CDR3 is made up of 17 amino acids. CDR3 coding DNA: TGTGCCAGCCGGGCAGGGTCGGCCAACTCTGGGGCCAACGTCCTGACTTTC. The encoded protein is CASRAGSANSGANVLTF. The full variable domain, completed using reference TRBV7-8 and TRBJ2-6, is GAGVSQSPRYKVAKRGQDVALRCDPISGHVSLFWYQQALGQGPEFLTYFQNEAQLDKSGLPSDRFFAERPEGSVSTLKIQRTQQEDSAVYLCASRAGSANSGANVLTFGAGSRLTVL.

This clone appeared a single time. J is TRBJ2-5 and V is TRBV7-2; D is unclear. Germline V lookup: CDR1 SGHTA, CDR2 FQGNSA. Between the trimmed V and J ends, which lost 1 base and 4 bases, there was a span of 7 bases. The CDR3 sequence is 13 residues long. The CDR3 loop is CASSLGSRETQYF. For the CDR3, the DNA is TGTGCCAGCAGCTTAGGGTCCAGAGAGACCCAGTACTTC.

This clone was seen just once. The chain combines TRBV7-2 with TRBJ1-6, with D perhaps matching TRBD1 (5 bases). There are 15 residues in the CDR3. The germline V gene encodes CDR1 SGHTA and CDR2 FQGNSA. Trimming left V 8 bases short and J 8 bases short, with 19 bases between. The CDR3 DNA reads as TGTGCCAGCTTCCGGGGGGGAAGGGGCGATTCACCCCTCCACTTT. Translating gives CASFRGGRGDSPLHF. Full variable domain (remainder filled in from reference TRBV7-2 and TRBJ1-6): GAGVSQSPSNKVTEKGKDVELRCDPISGHTALYWYRQSLGQGLEFLIYFQGNSAPDKSGLPSDRFSAERTGGSVSTLTIQRTQQEDSAVYLCASFRGGRGDSPLHFGNGTRLTVT.

The chain is built from TRBV5-1 and TRBJ2-7; tentatively, D is TRBD2 (6 bases). CDR1 and CDR2 from the germline V gene are SGHRS and YFSETQ. The ends were cut back, 0 bases at V and 2 bases at J, with 21 bases in the middle. This CDR3 has 18 residues. CDR3 sequence reads: CASSLAGGPQIFTYEQYF. CDR3 coding DNA: TGCGCCAGCAGCTTGGCCGGGGGACCTCAAATTTTTACCTACGAGCAGTACTTC.

In this sample, this clone turned up once. This sequence joins TRBV7-8 and TRBJ2-3, with 10 bases fitting TRBD2. The CDR3 runs to 17 residues. The V and J ends lost 3 bases and 0 bases, in that order; junction bases with no gene match: 6. Germline CDR1 SGHVS, CDR2 FQNEAQ. DNA for the CDR3: TGTGCCAGCAGCTTCGGTAGCGGGAGGCTTAGCACAGATACGCAGTATTTT. Translated: CASSFGSGRLSTDTQYF.

Comments on this clone: An end of the junction does not agree with germline; a read error may underlie this. This sequence joins TRBV7-3 and TRBJ2-3, with D uncertain. The germline gives CDR1 SGHTA, CDR2 FQGTGA. The CDR3 consists of 14 residues. The CDR3 here is CASSVTRNEDTQYF. The DNA for the CDR3 is TGTGCCAGCAGCGTAACCCGCAATGAGGATACGCAGTATTTT.

This rearrangement joins TRBV10-3 to TRBJ2-5; no firm D call. With 6 bases removed from V and 11 bases from J, the gap between germline ends came to 25 bases. Germline lookup yields CDR1 ENHRY and CDR2 SYGVKD. This CDR3 region has 15 residues. The chain's CDR3 is CAIRETGAMVGEQYF. DNA for the CDR3: TGTGCCATCAGGGAGACCGGAGCGATGGTAGGTGAGCAGTACTTC.

V gene TRBV5-8 combines with J gene TRBJ1-6; D uncertain. V shed 4 bases and J shed 7 bases, with 15 bases lying between them. The length of the CDR3 is 15 residues. Germline CDR1 and CDR2: SGHTS and YDEGEE. The CDR3, as DNA: TGTGCCAGCAGCCTATCGGGTAGTTCGAATTCACCCCTCCACTTT. Its protein is CASSLSGSSNSPLHF.

This clone has a handful of counts. Here the CDR3 reads CASKFRQNSYEQYF. In nucleotides, the CDR3 is TGTGCCAGCAAGTTCAGGCAAAACTCCTACGAGCAGTACTTC. V gene TRBV2 combines with J gene TRBJ2-7; D unresolved. CDR3 length: 14 amino acids. Trimming left V 7 bases short and J 0 bases short, with 13 bases between. Germline assignment: CDR1 SNHLY and CDR2 FYNNEI.

The genes are TRBV7-2 and TRBJ1-3; 7 bases are a match to TRBD1. Germline assignment: CDR1 SGHTA and CDR2 FQGNSA. V lost 4 bases to trimming and J lost 0 bases; unmatched junction nucleotides: 6. This CDR3 is 16 amino acids long. The DNA of the CDR3 is TGTGCCAGCAGCTCGACAGGGTCCTTCTCTGGAAACACCATATATTTT. Amino acids: CASSSTGSFSGNTIYF.

This clone has just a few counts. The chain is built from TRBV5-1 and TRBJ2-1; D gene ambiguous. The length of the CDR3 is 12 residues. V dropped 0 bases and J dropped 8 bases, with 6 bases sitting between them. Germline V CDR1 and CDR2: SGHRS, YFSETQ. In DNA form, the CDR3 reads TGCGCCAGCAGCTTGGCCTTCTATGAGCAGTTCTTC. It yields the protein CASSLAFYEQFF. Combining the CDR3 with reference TRBV5-1 and TRBJ2-1 gives the whole variable domain KAGVTQTPRYLIKTRGQQVTLSCSPISGHRSVSWYQQTPGQGLQFLFEYFSETQRNKGNFPGRFSGRQFSNSRSEMNVSTLELGDSALYLCASSLAFYEQFFGPGTRLTVL.

V gene TRBV19 combines with J gene TRBJ1-3; D gene ambiguous. There are 13 residues in the CDR3. CDR1 and CDR2 from the germline V gene are LNHDA and SQIVND (reference sequence). The CDR3 DNA is TGTGTCAAACGAGGTTTCTCTGGAAACACCATATATTTT. Its translation is CVKRGFSGNTIYF.

CDR3 in amino acids: CASSLAGANEKLFF. CDR3 nucleotide sequence: TGTGCCAGCAGCTTGGCAGGGGCGAACGAAAAACTGTTTTTT. V gene TRBV7-2 combines with J gene TRBJ1-4; D may be TRBD1 (6 bases). V was clipped by 3 bases and J by 8 bases, with 13 bases between them. The CDR3 totals 14 residues. Germline CDR1 and CDR2: SGHTA and FQGNSA. Full variable domain (remainder filled in from reference TRBV7-2 and TRBJ1-4): GAGVSQSPSNKVTEKGKDVELRCDPISGHTALYWYRQSLGQGLEFLIYFQGNSAPDKSGLPSDRFSAERTGGSVSTLTIQRTQQEDSAVYLCASSLAGANEKLFFGSGTQLSVL.

This clone appeared once. This rearrangement joins TRBV7-9 to TRBJ1-2, with TRBD1 matching 7 bases. V gave up 3 bases and J gave up 14 bases; unmatched junction bases: 12. In germline, CDR1 is SEHNR, CDR2 FQNEAQ (reference sequence). This CDR3 is 13 amino acids long. The CDR3 region is CASSLRGQNWGTF. As DNA, the CDR3 is TGTGCCAGCAGCTTGAGGGGACAGAACTGGGGTACCTTC.

The chain recombines TRBV6-1 with TRBJ2-3, with 8 bases fitting TRBD1. V lost 9 bases and J lost 1; bases outside the gene matches: 6. Germline CDR1 MNHNS, CDR2 SASEGT. This CDR3 has 14 residues. In DNA, the CDR3 is TGTGCCAGTTCTCAGACAGGGGGCACAGATACGCAGTATTTT. Translating gives CASSQTGGTDTQYF.

CDR3 sequence reads: CASSRTGGSGDTQYF. The CDR3 DNA reads TGTGCCAGCAGTCGGACAGGGGGCTCGGGGGATACGCAGTATTTT. V gene TRBV5-6 combines with J gene TRBJ2-3, with 11 bases matching TRBD1. The CDR3 covers 15 residues. CDR1 is SGHDT, CDR2 YYEEEE, per germline. V lost 5 bases and J lost 6; bases outside the gene matches: 8.

The rearrangement joins TRBV7-2 to TRBJ1-5; D is ambiguous. This CDR3 spans 14 amino acids. Germline V gene data show CDR1 as SGHTA and CDR2 as FQGNSA. V lost 5 bases, J lost 6 bases, and 14 bases lay in between. Here the CDR3 DNA reads TGTGCCAGCAGCCCCCAAAGCGGCAGTCAGCCCCAGCATTTT. Amino acid sequence: CASSPQSGSQPQHF.

The rearrangement joins TRBV6-1 to TRBJ2-5; D remains ambiguous. The DNA end is a closer match to TRBJ2-7, so the J assignment may be wrong. This CDR3 comprises 14 residues. Germline values: CDR1 MNHNS, CDR2 SASEGT. CDR3 region: CASSGRSIPYEQYF. CDR3 nucleotides: TGTGCCAGCAGTGGACGGAGCATCCCCTACGAGCAGTACTTC.

This chain uses TRBV6-6 with TRBJ1-2; D gene uncertain. V lost 0 bases, J lost 5 bases, and 10 bases lay in between. The CDR3 totals 14 residues. Germline V CDR1 and CDR2: MNHNY, SVGAGI (reference sequence). The CDR3 DNA reads TGTGCCAGCAGTTACTCGATTGCGGGTTATGGCTACACCTTC. Translating gives CASSYSIAGYGYTF.

This rearrangement joins TRBV9 to TRBJ1-2; 7 bases line up with TRBD1. Germline-derived CDR1 and CDR2 are SGDLS and YYNGEE. This CDR3 has 14 amino acids. V was clipped by 2 bases and J by 4 bases; unmatched bases: 5. CDR3 nucleotides: TGTGCCAGCAGCGTCGTAGGGGACAGCTATGGCTACACCTTC. Its translation: CASSVVGDSYGYTF.

This clone was found once. V usage is TRBV19 and J usage is TRBJ1-1, with a possible D match to TRBD1 (5 bases). From germline, CDR1 is LNHDA and CDR2 SQIVND (reference sequence). V was clipped by 5 bases and J by 3 bases, with 19 bases between them. This CDR3 is built from 16 residues. The CDR3 nucleotides read TGTGCCAGTAGTCAGGGTCTGTCGTGGGTAGACACTGAAGCTTTCTTT. This codes for CASSQGLSWVDTEAFF. The full variable domain, its missing parts supplied by reference TRBV19 and TRBJ1-1, is DGGITQSPKYLFRKEGQNVTLSCEQNLNHDAMYWYRQDPGQGLRLIYYSQIVNDFQKGDIAEGYSVSREKKESFPLTVTSAQKNPTAFYLCASSQGLSWVDTEAFFGQGTRLTVV.

The rearrangement joins TRBV11-2 to TRBJ2-5; 7 nucleotides line up with TRBD2. The V and J ends lost 5 bases and 5 bases, in that order; junction bases with no gene match: 17. Germline V gene lookup returns CDR1 SGHAT and CDR2 FQNNGV. This CDR3 spans 17 amino acids. CDR3 sequence: CASSPGESTWTRETQYF. The DNA for the CDR3 is TGTGCCAGCAGCCCGGGGGAAAGCACCTGGACTAGGGAGACCCAGTACTTC.

This sequence joins TRBV5-8 and TRBJ2-5; 7 positions agree with TRBD2. Trimming removed 0 bases from V and 4 bases from J; junction bases left unmatched: 9. Germline V gene data show CDR1 as SGHTS and CDR2 as YDEGEE. The CDR3 sequence is 16 residues long. In nucleotides, the CDR3 is TGTGCCAGCAGCTTGGGTTTCCAGCGGGGTGGAGAGACCCAGTACTTC. Translated: CASSLGFQRGGETQYF.

The rearrangement uses TRBV6-5 and TRBJ2-3; a possible D gene is TRBD2 (6 bases). Germline V gene sequence: CDR1 MNHEY, CDR2 SVGAGI. V was cut by 4 bases and J by 1 base, with 12 bases left in between. The CDR3 extends over 15 amino acids. The CDR3 DNA reads as TGTGCCAGCAGTTCGTTTGGGACTGGCACAGATACGCAGTATTTT. It encodes CASSSFGTGTDTQYF.

The table lists this clone with a count of one. J is TRBJ2-1 and V is TRBV30, with 12 positions matching TRBD2. This CDR3 has 14 amino acids. Germline CDR1 and CDR2: GTSNPN and SVGIG (reference sequence). Trimming removed 4 bases from V and 8 bases from J; junction bases left unmatched: 6. The CDR3: CAWTPGLAGDEQFF. CDR3 nucleotides: TGTGCCTGGACTCCGGGACTAGCGGGCGATGAGCAGTTCTTC.